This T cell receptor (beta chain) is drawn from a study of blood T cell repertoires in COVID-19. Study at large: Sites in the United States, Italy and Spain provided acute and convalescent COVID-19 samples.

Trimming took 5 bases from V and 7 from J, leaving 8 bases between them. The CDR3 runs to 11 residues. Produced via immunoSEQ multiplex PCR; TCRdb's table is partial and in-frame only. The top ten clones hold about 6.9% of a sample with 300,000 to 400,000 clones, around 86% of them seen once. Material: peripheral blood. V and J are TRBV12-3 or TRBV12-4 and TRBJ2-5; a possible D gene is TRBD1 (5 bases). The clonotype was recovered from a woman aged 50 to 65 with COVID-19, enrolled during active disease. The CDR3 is CASSNQGTQYF. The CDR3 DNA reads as TGTGCCAGCAGTAACCAGGGGACCCAGTACTTC.